The TCR beta chain described here comes from a study of cytomegalovirus exposure and HLA in healthy donors (TCRdb year 2017). In terms of the full investigation: An earlier analysis of approximately 640 of the donors reported 250 to 350 Gb of sequence data and some 120 million unique TCR beta sequences from 190 million or so T cells. An earlier analysis of some 500 of the donors used high-throughput TCR beta sequencing to judge whether each TCR beta V gene segment behaved as functional or pseudogenic. A later genetic analysis took genome-wide SNP genotypes for about three fifths of the roughly 670 donors and used that subset as a discovery cohort. Both class I and class II loci were covered by HLA typing, at four-digit resolution. The study aimed to test whether signatures of past pathogen exposure could be identified by cataloging public T cell receptors. To predict cytomegalovirus infection status, the study brought together high-throughput TCR immunosequencing, statistical association of individual TCRs with disease status, and machine learning. An early release covering roughly 600 HLA-typed donors comprised about 300 gigabases of sequencing data and around 80 million unique TCR sequences. In the later analysis, no new phenotypic data were used to find candidate immune exposures; instead, reliance was placed on TCR beta sequences and their occurrence across donors. The study used immunosequencing to profile the T cell repertoires of 666 subjects and linked those repertoires to cytomegalovirus serostatus. Among about 400 genotyped donors of the cohort, an average of around 220,000 unique TCR beta nucleotide sequences was sequenced per donor, of which 15% to 20% were non-productive. The number of typed donors differed by locus: about 620-640 for A, B, C, DRB1 and DQB1; approximately 530 for DQA1; 600 to 610 for DPA1; and about 450 for DPB1. In addition to the first cohort of 650 to 800 subjects, a separate validation cohort of 120 different subjects was used. To study patterns of TCR occurrence, a later analysis re-analyzed previously published TCR beta repertoires from around 700 donors and added high-resolution HLA genotyping. Alongside the repertoire data, information on donor age, sex, ethnicity and CMV serostatus was compiled. Among the approximately 400 genotyped donors, around 81% belonged to the genetic ancestry cluster associated with self-reported Caucasian donors. Every discovery cohort repertoire had been produced on one sequencing platform. Because of strong linkage in the cohort, a few DR-DQ haplotypes were treated as single units for association and clustering. What the work shows at the level of the full study, not this receptor alone: The sequencing pipeline was judged likely to have produced a cluster of highly shared sequence variants as a technical artifact. The earlier analysis of approximately 560 of the donors excluded 15 to 20 rarely observed V segments, including chromosome 9 orphons, because counts were too low. Roughly uniform sequencing depth across donors was assumed in presence/absence analyses, although this assumption may not hold. In a later genetic analysis, fewer N-insertions in productive TCRs were reported among donors in an Asian-associated ancestry cluster than the approximately 710-donor mean. A further reported finding was that TCR beta sequences accurately predicted the HLA-A and HLA-B alleles for most subjects in the first cohort. In the study, 164 TCR beta chains were listed as associated with cytomegalovirus. Most TCR sequences were observed very rarely across donors, whereas some public TCRs were present in many individuals. In this cohort, only TCR beta chains were sequenced, and detectable features were limited by the absence of alpha or paired-chain data. Assigning TCR associations to individual alleles was difficult when HLA alleles, especially DR and DQ, strongly co-occurred. CMV serostatus was the only immune exposure information available for the cohort. Correlated functional status among segregating V segments might be attributable to linkage disequilibrium, but an unknown experimental factor could not be ruled out. Because HLA typing was missing for some donors at each locus, association tests included only the typed subset. In an earlier analysis of some 500 of the donors, most TCR beta V segments were observed in productive rearrangements about 87% or about 30% of the time, broadly matching IMGT annotations. A later analysis found that HLA-associated TCR beta chains were more clonally expanded and had lower generation probabilities than equally common non-associated chains. The authors suggested that the approach could potentially be extended to other disease states and immunological phenotypes. Some IMGT-functional V segments, including TRBV6-2 and TRBV6-3, could not be told apart with the 87-base-pair reads, so those segments were excluded. According to a later analysis, parvovirus B19, influenza, CMV and Epstein-Barr virus appeared linked to several top co-occurrence clusters. In a later analysis, most CMV-associated TCR beta chains were found to appear HLA-restricted, with HLA associations seemingly driven largely by CMV exposure. V-gene and J-gene trimming of TCR beta chains was associated with a missense DCLRE1C variant in a later genetic analysis, and the association was replicated in an independent cohort. The classifier was reported to diagnose cytomegalovirus status with high specificity and sensitivity in both the original cohort and the validation cohort. In a later analysis, TCR association rates were found to vary across HLA loci, with the most associated TCRs seen for DRB1 alleles and the fewest for HLA-C alleles. A few of the identified cytomegalovirus-associated TCR beta chains were confirmed in vitro to be specific for cytomegalovirus antigens. Specific HLA alleles were associated with roughly 16,000 TCR beta sequences at a false discovery rate of 0.05 in a later analysis.

The CDR3 runs 18 amino acids, cysteine and phenylalanine included. Just CDR3 DNA is preserved here, 54 bases in frame from base 1. Relative to germline, V is missing 2 bases and J is missing 5 bases, with 15 bases of the junction outside any gene match. In the germline V gene, CDR1 corresponds to MDHEN and CDR2 to SYDVKM. Receptor libraries were prepared by the immunoSEQ multiplex PCR assay. A mixture of 60 forward primers for TCR Vbeta segments and 13 reverse primers for TCR Jbeta segments was used in the multiplex PCR. A multiplex PCR assay on genomic DNA amplified the CDR3 region of rearranged TCR beta genes. The amplified TCR beta libraries were sequenced on the Illumina HiSeq System as 87-base-pair reads. The original pipeline was this. Across the 670 or so repertoires, a later analysis counted roughly 77 million unique TCR beta chains, 9 million to 14 million of which were shared by at least two donors. Raw reads were error-corrected and collapsed into unique sequences by a nearest-neighbor algorithm in which closely related sequences were merged to remove PCR and sequencing errors. To assign V, D and J gene segments, CDR3 sequences were aligned to IMGT reference sequences. For a sequence to be retained, at least a six-nucleotide match to both a V gene segment and a J gene segment was required. A rearrangement counted as productive if the CDR3 had no stop codons and remained in frame with V and J, and every other rearrangement counted as non-productive. CDR3 was defined by IMGT convention, running from the second conserved V-encoded cysteine to the conserved J-encoded phenylalanine. Sequences without an unambiguous match to a single V gene segment were excluded from the earlier analysis of approximately 560 of the donors. In an earlier analysis of around 590 of the donors, a V segment was called functional when productive rearrangements were above 56.7%, and segregating when the standard deviation between donors exceeded 5%. A statistical classification framework was built to diagnose cytomegalovirus status from the catalog of TCR beta chain sequences. V and J gene assignment, in a later analysis, came from comparing TCR nucleotide sequences with IMGT/GENE-DB human TR gene sequences. Using the TCRdist pipeline, a later analysis assigned CDR3 sequences along with most-parsimonious VDJ recombination scenarios. In a later analysis, each TCR beta chain was defined by its CDR3 amino acid sequence together with its V-gene family, and reads without a unique V-gene family were excluded. As a way to deal with suspected cross-contamination and a sequencing artifact, a later analysis dropped hundreds of nucleotide sequences that were highly shared and had low generation probability. A later analysis calculated a clonal expansion index for each public chain from normalized within-repertoire ranks of inferred template counts. In a later analysis, generation probabilities were computed with a VDJ recombination model fitted to out-of-frame rearrangements, and the resulting probabilities were checked against IGoR. In a later analysis, hypergeometric tests were used to score TCR-TCR, TCR-HLA and TCR-CMV co-occurrence, with a repertoire-size bias correction applied to TCR pairs. In a later analysis, false discovery rates were estimated by permuting HLA or CMV assignments 20 times. In a later analysis, co-occurring TCRs were grouped with DBSCAN, and TCRdist sequence similarity was added when clustering was performed within HLA-allele-positive subsets. Co-occurrence clustering excluded repertoires with fewer than 30,000 or more than 120,000 public chains, plus five with anomalous nucleotide sharing. Entries here come from immuneACCESS through TCRdb and include only in-frame sequences with V and J called. Some clones fail to appear in such tables; in the studies checked, an unresolved V gene covers under half of the shortfall, and the cause of the remainder is unknown. The V and J calls and the clone size are those of that table, but D and trimming were determined from the DNA. The sample's records list 75,000 to 90,000 clones. The ten largest clones add up to approximately 1.5% of the sample.

Of note for this clone: What antigen it recognizes has not been identified.

In total, approximately 690 healthy bone marrow donors made up the cohort. At the time of sampling, every cohort member was nominally healthy, though immune exposures that went unrecorded were likely present. The donor was CMV seronegative and belonged to the group of over 300 seronegative cohort members. Every donor gave a peripheral blood sample, and the peripheral blood mononuclear cells from that sample were used for TCR beta sequencing. The Qiagen DNeasy Blood Extraction Kit was used to extract genomic DNA from the blood cell samples. The source is a woman aged 55-75 years in good health and CMV-seronegative. Sequencing input: PBMCs. In this chain, TRBV28 is recombined with TRBJ2-7, with 10 bases aligning to TRBD1. The CDR3 here reads CASSLAGRWGTGDHEQYF. The DNA sequence follows: TGTGCCAGCAGTTTAGCTGGTCGGTGGGGGACAGGGGACCACGAGCAGTACTTC.